A single sample gave rise to the 31 T cell receptor beta chains below, sequenced in a study of identical twins. TCRdb reprocessed the 5' RACE reads with MiXCR, giving one entry per CDR3 protein. The sample lists 270,000 or so distinct CDR3 sequences; approximately 8.3% were seen once. This sample was shared with a second study, whose subject was yellow fever vaccine responses in identical twins.

Sequencing was done on a sample of CD8+ T cells sorted from blood. The receptors shown here come from a young woman in good health.

Many counts were recorded for this clonotype. The rearrangement links TRBV12-3 or TRBV12-4 to TRBJ1-1; D not certain. The CDR3 loop spans 15 amino acids. V was trimmed by 6 bases and J by 1 base, leaving 15 bases between them. The CDR3 DNA follows: TGTGCCAGCAGATCATGGACCACCGAGAACACTGAAGCTTTCTTT. As protein: CASRSWTTENTEAFF.

This clonotype was observed many times. This chain uses TRBV15 with TRBJ2-5, with 10 bases that match TRBD2. Trimming removed 6 bases from V and 0 bases from J; junction bases left unmatched: 13. The CDR3 covers 18 residues. Germline lookup yields CDR1 LNHNV and CDR2 YYDKDF (reference sequence). CDR3 DNA sequence: TGTGCCACCAGATATGACTCAGGACTAGCGGATAACCAAGAGACCCAGTACTTC. The encoded protein is CATRYDSGLADNQETQYF.

CDR3 sequence reads: CASSHRQMNGNTEAFF. In DNA form, the CDR3 reads TGTGCCAGCAGCCATCGGCAGATGAACGGGAACACTGAAGCTTTCTTT. The V call is TRBV5-6, the J call TRBJ1-1; D not certain. Trimming stripped 4 bases from V and 1 base from J, with 17 bases between. From germline, CDR1 is SGHDT and CDR2 YYEEEE. The CDR3 has 16 amino acids.

In its sample, this clonotype was seen many times. In nucleotides, the CDR3 is TGCGCCAGCAGCTTTTTTACGGGAGTCTCCTACGAGCAGTACTTC. It is translated as CASSFFTGVSYEQYF. The rearrangement uses TRBV5-1 and TRBJ2-7; tentatively, D is TRBD2 (6 bases). The CDR3 loop spans 15 amino acids. Germline V gene sequence: CDR1 SGHRS, CDR2 YFSETQ. V was shortened by 2 bases and J by 0 bases, with 12 bases between the two germline ends.

In this sample, this clonotype turned up a few times. V is TRBV7-9 and J is TRBJ2-7; 7 bases align to TRBD1. Germline loops: CDR1 SEHNR, CDR2 FQNEAQ (reference sequence). The ends lost 4 bases at V and 2 bases at J; junction bases unmatched: 14. The CDR3 is 17 amino acids. The CDR3 DNA sequence: TGTGCCAGCAGCTCAGTCGTGCACAGGGGAGCTCCCTACGAGCAGTACTTC. Protein sequence: CASSSVVHRGAPYEQYF. The variable domain in full, completed from reference TRBV7-9 and TRBJ2-7, reads DTGVSQNPRHKITKRGQNVTFRCDPISEHNRLYWYRQTLGQGPEFLTYFQNEAQLEKSRLLSDRFSAERPKGSFSTLEIQRTEQGDSAMYLCASSSVVHRGAPYEQYFGPGTRLTVT.

In nucleotides, the CDR3 is TGTGCCAGCAGCCCCCACAGGGCCCAAGTCCCCGGGGAGCTGTTTTTT. It is translated as CASSPHRAQVPGELFF. The chain couples TRBV14 to TRBJ2-2, with D possibly TRBD1 on 6 matching bases. CDR3 length equals 16 residues. Between the trimmed V and J ends, which lost 4 bases and 6 bases, there was a span of 18 bases. CDR1 is SGHDN and CDR2 is FVKESK in the germline V gene.

In its sample, this clonotype was seen many times. The chain is built from TRBV3-1 and TRBJ2-5; a weak D match, TRBD1 (5 bases). This CDR3 has 16 residues. In germline, CDR1 is LGHDT, CDR2 YNNKEL (reference sequence). V gave up 0 bases and J gave up 4 bases, with 15 bases separating them. CDR3 in DNA: TGTGCCAGCAGCCAAGAAGTAGGCAGGGTGGTAGAGACCCAGTACTTC. Residues: CASSQEVGRVVETQYF.

This clonotype was observed a few times. V and J are TRBV21-1 and TRBJ2-7. TRBV21-1 represents a pseudogene. There are 10 residues in the CDR3. CDR3 in amino acids: CARNRYEQYF. CDR3 sequence (DNA): TGTGCCAGGAACCGATACGAGCAGTACTTC.

V usage is TRBV7-2 and J usage is TRBJ1-4; possible D gene TRBD1, 5 bases. Trimming pared 4 bases from V and 0 bases from J, leaving 15 bases between. From germline, CDR1 is SGHTA and CDR2 FQGNSA. The CDR3 runs to 17 residues. CDR3: CASSSVDIFTTNEKLFF. As DNA, the CDR3 is TGTGCCAGCAGCTCAGTGGACATTTTCACAACTAATGAAAAACTGTTTTTT.

The chain joins TRBV27 to TRBJ1-6; 7 bases line up with TRBD1. V trimming: 1 base; J trimming: 7 bases; junction bases outside the gene matches: 7. CDR1 is MNHEY and CDR2 is SMNVEV in the germline V gene (reference sequence). The CDR3 consists of 16 residues. The CDR3 DNA reads TGTGCCAGCAGTTTATGGGGGGGGACAGTCAATTCACCCCTCCACTTT. Translating gives CASSLWGGTVNSPLHF.

This clonotype appeared many times. This chain joins TRBV27 and TRBJ2-6, with D possibly TRBD1 on 6 matching bases. Trimming removed 10 bases at V and 2 bases at J, with 6 bases between. The germline CDR1 and CDR2 sequences are MNHEY and SMNVEV (reference sequence). There are 12 residues in the CDR3. The DNA of the CDR3 is TGTGCCACAGGGGCTGGGGCCAACGTCCTGACTTTC. Amino acid sequence: CATGAGANVLTF.

In its sample, this clonotype was seen a few times. V is TRBV6-5 and J is TRBJ1-2; 7 bases are a match to TRBD1. V was pared by 2 bases and J by 6 bases, with 12 bases of the junction left unmatched. The CDR3 contains 16 residues. Germline V gene sequence: CDR1 MNHEY, CDR2 SVGAGI. The CDR3 protein is CASSYLQEAGGNGYTF. CDR3 nucleotide sequence: TGTGCCAGCAGTTACCTCCAAGAGGCAGGGGGGAATGGCTACACCTTC.

This clonotype occurred a few times. CDR3 in amino acids: CASSPWDRGRTYF. Here the CDR3 DNA reads TGTGCCAGCAGTCCATGGGACAGGGGGCGCACGTACTTC. This chain connects TRBV27 to TRBJ2-7; 12 bases match TRBD1. Losses at the gene ends were 5 bases for V and 12 bases for J; bases not matched to a gene: 8. The CDR3 contains 13 residues. CDR1 MNHEY and CDR2 SMNVEV come from the germline V gene (reference sequence).

The table lists this clonotype with a few counts. This chain uses TRBV20-1 with TRBJ2-5; TRBD2 agrees at 8 bases. Germline loops: CDR1 DFQATT, CDR2 SNEGSKA (reference sequence). J was trimmed by 3 bases and V by 5 bases; bases with no gene match: 11. The CDR3 is 15 amino acids. The CDR3 spells CSAYSGGVRKETQYF. Here the CDR3 DNA reads TGCAGTGCTTATTCCGGGGGGGTGCGTAAAGAGACCCAGTACTTC.

This clonotype was recorded many times. The chain joins TRBV7-9 to TRBJ2-1, with a possible D match to TRBD1 (6 bases). This CDR3 has 12 residues. Germline CDR1 and CDR2: SEHNR and FQNEAQ (reference sequence). Trimming pared 3 bases from V and 8 bases from J, leaving 8 bases between. CDR3 loop: CASSFRGDEQFF. The CDR3 nucleotides read TGTGCCAGCAGCTTCAGGGGCGATGAGCAGTTCTTC.

This clonotype showed up just a few times. This chain links TRBV7-2 with TRBJ2-1, with D possibly matching TRBD1 (6 bases). Trimming removed 3 bases at V and 10 bases at J, with 13 bases between. This CDR3 comprises 13 residues. CDR1 is SGHTA, CDR2 FQGNSA, per germline. The CDR3 region has the DNA TGTGCCAGCAGCTTGGTCCAGGGGTGGGAGCAGTTCTTC. This translates into CASSLVQGWEQFF.

This clonotype has at least ten counts. The CDR3 loop reads CSASGFRGLAGYGDEQFF. For the CDR3, the DNA is TGCAGTGCATCTGGGTTCCGTGGCCTAGCGGGATATGGCGATGAGCAGTTCTTC. This chain connects TRBV20-1 to TRBJ2-1, with 9 positions matching TRBD2. The V and J ends lost 6 bases and 8 bases, in that order; junction bases with no gene match: 23. This CDR3 has 18 residues. Germline-derived CDR1 and CDR2 are DFQATT and SNEGSKA (reference sequence).

This clonotype was observed a few times. The V gene is TRBV27, the J gene TRBJ2-1; TRBD2 agrees at 12 bases. The V gene's germline CDR1 is MNHEY and CDR2 SMNVEV (reference sequence). CDR3 length equals 17 residues. V lost 5 bases and J lost 4; bases outside the gene matches: 9. The CDR3 spells CASSAPLAGGPYNEQFF. The DNA of the CDR3 is TGTGCCAGCAGTGCCCCACTAGCGGGGGGACCTTACAATGAGCAGTTCTTC.

The V gene is TRBV12-3 or TRBV12-4, the J gene TRBJ2-7; no clear D gene. The CDR3 length is 14 residues. V lost 5 bases and J lost 2, with 13 bases in between. The CDR3 loop is CASSPTETPYEQYF. The CDR3 bases are TGTGCCAGCAGTCCGACTGAAACCCCCTACGAGCAGTACTTC.

The rearrangement joins TRBV29-1 to TRBJ1-2; D ambiguous. Trimming pared 0 bases from V and 7 bases from J, leaving 9 bases between. CDR3 length: 12 residues. CDR1 SQVTM and CDR2 ANQGSEA come from the germline V gene. CDR3 in DNA: TGCAGCGTTGAAGACCGGACGGGTGGCTACACCTTC. Translated: CSVEDRTGGYTF.

The chain has TRBV7-9 and TRBJ2-7; the D gene could be TRBD1 or TRBD2 (5 bases each). This CDR3 has 15 residues. Germline lookup yields CDR1 SEHNR and CDR2 FQNEAQ (reference sequence). With 1 base removed from V and 3 bases from J, the gap between germline ends came to 13 bases. Here the CDR3 reads CASSLVSGTIYEQYF. In DNA form, the CDR3 reads TGTGCCAGCAGCTTAGTGTCGGGGACGATCTACGAGCAGTACTTC.

The chain recombines TRBV7-9 with TRBJ1-1; D not certain. Trimming left V 10 bases short and J 2 bases short, with 14 bases between. Germline V lookup: CDR1 SEHNR, CDR2 FQNEAQ (reference sequence). This CDR3 has 13 amino acids. The CDR3 here is CATSRGLNTEAFF. Written as DNA, the CDR3 is TGTGCCACTAGCCGTGGCCTCAACACTGAAGCTTTCTTT.

V gene TRBV7-9 combines with J gene TRBJ1-2; 7 nucleotides line up with TRBD1. CDR3 length: 15 residues. Germline V gene sequence: CDR1 SEHNR, CDR2 FQNEAQ (reference sequence). Trimming took 1 base from V and 6 from J; bases not matched to a gene: 8. The CDR3 bases are TGTGCCAGCAGCTTAGGGGCACAGGGGCGGGATGGCTACACCTTC. It specifies CASSLGAQGRDGYTF.

In its sample, this clonotype was seen many times. The chain recombines TRBV7-8 with TRBJ2-7, with 7 bases matching TRBD1. In germline, CDR1 is SGHVS, CDR2 FQNEAQ. CDR3 length: 14 amino acids. The V and J ends lost 2 bases and 5 bases, in that order; junction bases with no gene match: 6. The CDR3 DNA reads TGTGCCAGCAGCTTACTTGCAGGGGGAGACGAGCAGTACTTC. It encodes CASSLLAGGDEQYF.

The V gene is TRBV27, the J gene TRBJ2-7; the match to TRBD2 covers 8 bases. Germline V gene data show CDR1 as MNHEY and CDR2 as SMNVEV (reference sequence). V shed 5 bases, J shed 6 bases, and the junction held 6 bases outside the gene matches. The CDR3 has 13 amino acids. The CDR3 sequence: CASSARTSIEQYF. As DNA, the CDR3 is TGTGCCAGCAGTGCGCGGACTAGCATCGAGCAGTACTTC.

As DNA, the CDR3 is TGTGCCAGCAGTTACTCGACTTCTGGCAGCAACTATGGCTACACCTTC. The encoded protein is CASSYSTSGSNYGYTF. The chain combines TRBV6-5 with TRBJ1-2; no definite D call. Looked up from germline, CDR1 is MNHEY and CDR2 is SVGAGI. This CDR3 comprises 16 residues. Trimming left V 0 bases short and J 2 bases short, with 13 bases between.

The chain links TRBV28 to TRBJ2-7, with 10 positions matching TRBD2. There are 16 residues in the CDR3. V dropped 5 bases and J dropped 3; count of bases not matched to a gene: 10. Germline V gene data show CDR1 as MDHEN and CDR2 as SYDVKM. The CDR3 reads CASSVGAGLAYYEQYF. The CDR3 DNA is TGTGCCAGCAGTGTGGGAGCGGGACTAGCGTACTACGAGCAGTACTTC.

The rearrangement joins TRBV28 to TRBJ1-5; D is uncertain. V lost 6 bases and J lost 0, with 9 bases in between. The CDR3 has 14 amino acids. Germline CDR1 reads MDHEN; CDR2 reads SYDVKM. CDR3 nucleotide sequence: TGTGCCAGCAGAGTCAGAGTTAGCAATCAGCCCCAGCATTTT. Amino acids: CASRVRVSNQPQHF. Using reference TRBV28 and TRBJ1-5 for the parts outside the CDR3, the full variable domain is DVKVTQSSRYLVKRTGEKVFLECVQDMDHENMFWYRQDPGLGLRLIYFSYDVKMKEKGDIPEGYSVSREKKERFSLILESASTNQTSMYLCASRVRVSNQPQHFGDGTRLSIL.

In this sample, this clonotype turned up a few times. The chain has TRBV18 and TRBJ1-5, with D possibly being TRBD1 (5 bases). The germline CDR1 and CDR2 sequences are KGHSH and LQKENI. This CDR3 is built from 13 residues. The V end was cut by 1 base, the J end by 5 bases, with 6 bases between. The CDR3 DNA is TGTGCCAGCTCACCACAAGGGGATCAGCCCCAGCATTTT. This gives the protein CASSPQGDQPQHF.

This clonotype was seen a handful of times. The chain carries TRBV4-3 and TRBJ2-5; perhaps D is TRBD1 or TRBD2 (5 bases each). CDR1 LGHNA and CDR2 YSLEER come from the germline V gene. The V end was cut by 4 bases, the J end by 5 bases, with 17 bases between. This CDR3 contains 15 residues. The CDR3 bases are TGCGCCAGCAGCCGGCACTTGAGGGGAGCGGAGACCCAGTACTTC. Translation gives CASSRHLRGAETQYF.

This clonotype was seen repeatedly, ten times or more. The gene calls are TRBV6-2 or TRBV6-3 and TRBJ2-7, with D unresolved. Trimming stripped 0 bases from V and 7 bases from J, with 4 bases between. Germline V CDR1 and CDR2: MNHEY, SVGEGT. This CDR3 contains 11 residues. The CDR3 nucleotides read TGTGCCAGCAGTTACTCGAGGGAGCAGTACTTC. The encoded protein is CASSYSREQYF.